The next 10 T cell receptor beta chains were all read from a single sample in a study of blood T cell repertoires in COVID-19. Some clones are missing from TCRdb's copy, which holds only in-frame ones; the method was immunoSEQ multiplex PCR. In the table there are 250,000 or so clones, 89% of which are singletons. The sample comprised peripheral blood. Receptors originate from a woman in her forties who had recovered from COVID-19.

The chain is built from TRBV6-5 and TRBJ1-2, with unresolved D. Germline assignment: CDR1 MNHEY and CDR2 SVGAGI. CDR3 size: 16 residues. Trimming removed 2 bases at V and 2 bases at J, with 15 bases between. This CDR3 reads CASSYPIRTGNYGYTF. In nucleotides, the CDR3 is TGTGCCAGCAGTTACCCAATCCGGACTGGAAACTATGGCTACACCTTC.

V gene TRBV27 combines with J gene TRBJ2-3, with TRBD2 matching 13 bases. The CDR3 consists of 16 residues. V was clipped by 5 bases and J by 5 bases; unmatched bases: 7. Germline V CDR1 and CDR2: MNHEY, SMNVEV (reference sequence). CDR3 bases: TGTGCCAGCAGTGCGCCGACTAGCGGGGGGCGAGATACGCAGTATTTT. Its translation: CASSAPTSGGRDTQYF.

The rearrangement uses TRBV6-6 and TRBJ2-3; TRBD2 matches 8 bases. This CDR3 has 11 residues. The germline CDR1 and CDR2 sequences are MNHNY and SVGAGI (reference sequence). V shed 7 bases, J shed 10 bases, and the junction held 4 bases outside the gene matches. The chain's CDR3 is CASNGRGAQYF. The CDR3 nucleotides are TGTGCCAGCAACGGGAGGGGGGCGCAGTATTTT.

The chain carries TRBV11-3 and TRBJ2-2, with D maybe TRBD2 (5 bases). With 5 bases removed from V and 4 bases from J, the gap between germline ends came to 17 bases. From germline, CDR1 is SGHNT and CDR2 YENEEA. The CDR3 loop spans 16 amino acids. The CDR3 loop is CASSGRGFGRTGELFF. The CDR3 bases are TGTGCCAGCAGCGGCCGGGGATTCGGGCGCACCGGGGAGCTGTTTTTT.

V is TRBV2 and J is TRBJ1-2; perhaps TRBD1 as D (5 bases). V shed 10 bases and J shed 2 bases, with 11 bases lying between them. The germline gives CDR1 SNHLY, CDR2 FYNNEI. The length of the CDR3 is 12 residues. CDR3 in amino acids: CATWGRNYGYTF. The CDR3 region has the DNA TGTGCCACATGGGGGAGGAACTATGGCTACACCTTC.

This clone is a singleton in its sample. J is TRBJ1-3 and V is TRBV5-1, with 8 positions matching TRBD1. The V segment lost 4 bases and the J segment 1 base; nucleotides outside the gene matches: 7. Germline assignment: CDR1 SGHRS and CDR2 YFSETQ. The CDR3 runs 16 residues. The CDR3 region is CASSGGTGSSGNTIYF. The CDR3, as DNA: TGCGCCAGCAGCGGAGGGACAGGCTCATCTGGAAACACCATATATTTT.

This clone was detected once. Other DNA sequences from this sample encode an identical CDR3 as well. The chain recombines TRBV5-1 with TRBJ2-5, with D perhaps TRBD2 (5 bases). The V end was cut by 4 bases, the J end by 5 bases, with 9 bases between. The CDR3 length is 12 residues. Germline values: CDR1 SGHRS, CDR2 YFSETQ. The CDR3 spells CASSLRGETQYF. CDR3 DNA sequence: TGCGCCAGCAGCCTAAGAGGGGAGACCCAGTACTTC.

The chain uses TRBV19 and TRBJ2-6; tentatively, D is TRBD1 (6 bases). The CDR3 has 15 residues. Germline CDR1 is LNHDA and CDR2 is SQIVND (reference sequence). Trimming cost V 5 bases and J 2 bases, with 10 bases left between them. The CDR3 loop reads CASSATGTGANVLTF. The CDR3 DNA reads as TGTGCCAGTAGTGCCACAGGGACTGGGGCCAACGTCCTGACTTTC.

Only a few counts were recorded for this clone. The CDR3 DNA sequence: TGCGCCAGCAGCTTGGCAGGGAATCAGCCCCAGCATTTT. It specifies CASSLAGNQPQHF. The chain links TRBV5-1 to TRBJ1-5, with D tentatively TRBD1 (5 bases). The ends were cut back, 0 bases at V and 4 bases at J, with 5 bases in the middle. Germline-derived CDR1 and CDR2 are SGHRS and YFSETQ. This CDR3 region has 13 residues. The full variable domain, in which reference TRBV5-1 and TRBJ1-5 provide the parts outside the CDR3, is KAGVTQTPRYLIKTRGQQVTLSCSPISGHRSVSWYQQTPGQGLQFLFEYFSETQRNKGNFPGRFSGRQFSNSRSEMNVSTLELGDSALYLCASSLAGNQPQHFGDGTRLSIL.

The rearrangement joins TRBV28 to TRBJ1-1; the D gene is possibly TRBD1 (6 bases). Germline CDR1 reads MDHEN; CDR2 reads SYDVKM. This CDR3 has 12 residues. Trimming stripped 5 bases from V and 7 bases from J, with 11 bases between. This CDR3 reads CASSPGTHEAFF. CDR3 sequence (DNA): TGTGCCAGCAGTCCCGGGACACATGAAGCTTTCTTT.